What follows are 2 T cell receptor beta chains derived from one specimen sequenced in a study of blood T cell repertoires in COVID-19. Data came from immunoSEQ multiplex PCR; TCRdb stores just in-frame clones and leaves some out. Of 350,000 to 400,000 clones in the sample, 80% to 90% were seen once. The sample was PBMCs or T cells enriched from blood (not recorded which). These receptors were taken from a man between 18 and 29 years old who had recovered from COVID-19.

As DNA, the CDR3 is TGTGCCAGCGCAGTAGGCGCTTCGGGAGGCTACACCTTC. Its translation is CASAVGASGGYTF. The rearrangement joins TRBV3-1 (or the pseudogene TRBV3-2) to TRBJ1-2, with D hard to call. V was cut by 8 bases and J by 8 bases, with 18 bases left in between. The CDR3 spans 13 residues. Germline CDR1 reads LGHDT; CDR2 reads YNNKEL (reference sequence).

This chain uses TRBV7-2 with TRBJ2-7; D call uncertain. Germline V gene data show CDR1 as SGHTA and CDR2 as FQGNSA. This CDR3 contains 12 residues. V was clipped by 3 bases and J by 3 bases, with 6 bases between them. The CDR3 sequence: CASSFQVYEQYF. CDR3 nucleotide sequence: TGTGCCAGCAGCTTCCAGGTCTACGAGCAGTACTTC.